The T cell receptor (beta chain) under discussion was sequenced for a study of T cell responses to AZD1222 COVID-19 vaccine. The CDR3 has 11 residues. CDR1 is MNHEY, CDR2 SVGAGI, per germline. The germline V and J ends were trimmed by 6 bases and 8 bases, with 8 bases remaining between them. Overall study results and limits: Reportedly, close to half of spike-specific TCRs are directed against unmutated variant regions.

On this clone itself: The antigen is unknown.

Generated by immunoSEQ multiplex PCR, the TCRdb table keeps only in-frame clones and is missing some. Among some 140,000 clones listed, 80% to 95% were seen once. The V call is TRBV6-5, the J call TRBJ2-4, with D possibly matching TRBD1 (6 bases). Material: peripheral blood, obtained 28 days after the second AZD1222 dose. The TCR sequence derives from an adult who received the AZD1222 COVID-19 vaccine. CDR3 in amino acids: CASRKGDIQYF. In DNA form, the CDR3 reads TGTGCCAGCAGAAAGGGGGACATTCAGTACTTC.